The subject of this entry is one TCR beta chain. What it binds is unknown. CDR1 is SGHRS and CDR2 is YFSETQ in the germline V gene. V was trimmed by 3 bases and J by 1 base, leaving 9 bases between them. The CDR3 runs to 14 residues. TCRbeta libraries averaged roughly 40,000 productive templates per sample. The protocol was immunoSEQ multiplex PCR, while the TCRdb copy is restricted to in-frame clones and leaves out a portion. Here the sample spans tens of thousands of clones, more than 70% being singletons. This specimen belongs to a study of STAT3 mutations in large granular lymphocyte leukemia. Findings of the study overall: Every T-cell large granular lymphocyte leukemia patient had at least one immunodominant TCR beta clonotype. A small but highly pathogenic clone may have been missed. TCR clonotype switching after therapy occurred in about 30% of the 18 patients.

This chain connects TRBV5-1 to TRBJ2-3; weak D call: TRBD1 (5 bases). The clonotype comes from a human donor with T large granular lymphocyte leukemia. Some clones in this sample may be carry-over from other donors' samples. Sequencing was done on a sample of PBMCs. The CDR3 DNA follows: TGCGCCAGCAGCTCCCAGACAGGCACAGATACGCAGTATTTT. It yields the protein CASSSQTGTDTQYF.